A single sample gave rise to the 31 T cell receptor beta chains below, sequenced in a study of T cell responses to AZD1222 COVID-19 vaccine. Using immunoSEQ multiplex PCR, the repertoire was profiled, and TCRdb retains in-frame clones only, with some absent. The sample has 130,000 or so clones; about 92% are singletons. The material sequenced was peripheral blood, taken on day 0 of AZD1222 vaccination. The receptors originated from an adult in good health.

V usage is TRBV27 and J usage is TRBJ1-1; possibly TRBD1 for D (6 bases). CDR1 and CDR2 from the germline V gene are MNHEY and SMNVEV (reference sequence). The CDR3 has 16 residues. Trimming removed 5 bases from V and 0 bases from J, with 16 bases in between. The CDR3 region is CASSLGVGTMNTEAFF. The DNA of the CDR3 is TGTGCCAGCAGTCTGGGGGTGGGGACAATGAACACTGAAGCTTTCTTT.

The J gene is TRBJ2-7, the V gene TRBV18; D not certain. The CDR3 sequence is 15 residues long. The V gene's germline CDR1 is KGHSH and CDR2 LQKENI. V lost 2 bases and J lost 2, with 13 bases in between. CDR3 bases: TGTGCCAGCTCACCAGACCGTTATCGGGCCTACGAGCAGTACTTC. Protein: CASSPDRYRAYEQYF. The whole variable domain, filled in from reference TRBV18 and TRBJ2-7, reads NAGVMQNPRHLVRRRGQEARLRCSPMKGHSHVYWYRQLPEEGLKFMVYLQKENIIDESGMPKERFSAEFPKEGPSILRIQQVVRGDSAAYFCASSPDRYRAYEQYFGPGTRLTVT.

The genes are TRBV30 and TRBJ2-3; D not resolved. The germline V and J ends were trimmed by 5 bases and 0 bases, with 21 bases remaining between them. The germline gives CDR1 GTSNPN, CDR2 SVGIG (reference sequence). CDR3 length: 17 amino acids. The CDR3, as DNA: TGTGCCTGGGTAACGAGGAAGGGTAGAGCTAGCACAGATACGCAGTATTTT. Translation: CAWVTRKGRASTDTQYF. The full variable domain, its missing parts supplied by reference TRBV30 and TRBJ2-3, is SQTIHQWPATLVQPVGSPLSLECTVEGTSNPNLYWYRQAAGRGLQLLFYSVGIGQISSEVPQNLSASRPQDRQFILSSKKLLLSDSGFYLCAWVTRKGRASTDTQYFGPGTRLTVL.

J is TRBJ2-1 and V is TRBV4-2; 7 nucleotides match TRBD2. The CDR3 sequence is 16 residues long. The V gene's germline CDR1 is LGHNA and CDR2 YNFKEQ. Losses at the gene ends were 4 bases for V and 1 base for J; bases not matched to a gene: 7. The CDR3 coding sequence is TGTGCCAGCAGCCGTACTAGCGATCATTCCTACAATGAGCAGTTCTTC. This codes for CASSRTSDHSYNEQFF.

The CDR3 loop is CASSLGTGVGQPQHF. The CDR3 bases are TGCGCCAGCAGCTTGGGGACAGGGGTAGGTCAGCCCCAGCATTTT. The V and J genes are TRBV5-1 and TRBJ1-5; 9 bases fit TRBD1. Germline V gene sequence: CDR1 SGHRS, CDR2 YFSETQ. The CDR3 totals 15 residues. V gave up 0 bases and J gave up 6 bases; unmatched junction bases: 4. The full variable domain, completed using reference TRBV5-1 and TRBJ1-5, is KAGVTQTPRYLIKTRGQQVTLSCSPISGHRSVSWYQQTPGQGLQFLFEYFSETQRNKGNFPGRFSGRQFSNSRSEMNVSTLELGDSALYLCASSLGTGVGQPQHFGDGTRLSIL.

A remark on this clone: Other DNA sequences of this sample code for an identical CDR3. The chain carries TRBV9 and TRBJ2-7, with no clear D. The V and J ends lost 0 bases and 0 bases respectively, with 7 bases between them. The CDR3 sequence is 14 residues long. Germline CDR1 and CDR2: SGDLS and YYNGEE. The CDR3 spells CASSVVGSSYEQYF. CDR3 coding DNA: TGTGCCAGCAGCGTAGTCGGCAGCTCCTACGAGCAGTACTTC.

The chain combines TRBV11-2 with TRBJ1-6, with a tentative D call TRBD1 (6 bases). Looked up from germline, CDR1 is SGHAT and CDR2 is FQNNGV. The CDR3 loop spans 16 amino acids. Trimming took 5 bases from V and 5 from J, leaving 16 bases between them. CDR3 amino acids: CASSRSGGSNNSPLHF. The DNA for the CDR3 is TGTGCCAGCAGCCGCTCCGGGGGCTCTAATAATTCACCCCTCCACTTT. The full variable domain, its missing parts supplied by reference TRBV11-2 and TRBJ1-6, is EAGVAQSPRYKIIEKRQSVAFWCNPISGHATLYWYQQILGQGPKLLIQFQNNGVVDDSQLPKDRFSAERLKGVDSTLKIQPAKLEDSAVYLCASSRSGGSNNSPLHFGNGTRLTVT.

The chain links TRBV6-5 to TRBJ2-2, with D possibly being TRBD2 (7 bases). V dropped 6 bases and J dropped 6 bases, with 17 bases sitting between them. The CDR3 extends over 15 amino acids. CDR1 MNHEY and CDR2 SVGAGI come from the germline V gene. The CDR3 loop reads CASSPRGAGAGELFF. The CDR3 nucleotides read TGTGCCAGCAGCCCCCGGGGGGCGGGAGCCGGGGAGCTGTTTTTT.

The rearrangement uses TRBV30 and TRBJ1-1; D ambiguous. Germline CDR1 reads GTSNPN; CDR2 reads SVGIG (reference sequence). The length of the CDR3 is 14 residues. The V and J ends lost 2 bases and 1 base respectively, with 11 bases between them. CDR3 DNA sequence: TGTGCCTGGAGTAATTTCAGGTCGAACACTGAAGCTTTCTTT. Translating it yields CAWSNFRSNTEAFF.

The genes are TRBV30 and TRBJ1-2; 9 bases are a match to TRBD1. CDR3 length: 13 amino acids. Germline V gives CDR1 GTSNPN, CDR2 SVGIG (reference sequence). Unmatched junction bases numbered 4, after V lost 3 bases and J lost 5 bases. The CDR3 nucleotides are TGTGCCTGGAGGGTACAGGGGGCATATGGCTACACCTTC. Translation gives CAWRVQGAYGYTF.

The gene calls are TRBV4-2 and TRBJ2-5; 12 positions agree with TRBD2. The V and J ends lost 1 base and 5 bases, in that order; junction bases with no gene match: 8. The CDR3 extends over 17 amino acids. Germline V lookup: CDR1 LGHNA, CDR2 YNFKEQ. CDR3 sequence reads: CASSQGSSGRAGETQYF. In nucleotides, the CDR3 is TGTGCCAGCAGCCAAGGGTCTAGCGGGAGGGCTGGGGAGACCCAGTACTTC.

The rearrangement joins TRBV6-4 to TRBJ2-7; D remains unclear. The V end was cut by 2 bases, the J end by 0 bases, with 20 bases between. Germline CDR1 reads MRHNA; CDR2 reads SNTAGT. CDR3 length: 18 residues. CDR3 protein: CASSDTRLTLSFSYEQYF. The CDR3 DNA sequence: TGTGCCAGCAGTGACACGAGGTTGACACTCTCTTTCTCCTACGAGCAGTACTTC.

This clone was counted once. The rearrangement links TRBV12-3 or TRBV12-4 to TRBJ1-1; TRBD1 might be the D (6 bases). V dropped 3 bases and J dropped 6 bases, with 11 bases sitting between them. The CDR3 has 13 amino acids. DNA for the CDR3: TGTGCCAGCAGTTTGCTGGAGGGGGCTGAAGCTTTCTTT. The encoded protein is CASSLLEGAEAFF.

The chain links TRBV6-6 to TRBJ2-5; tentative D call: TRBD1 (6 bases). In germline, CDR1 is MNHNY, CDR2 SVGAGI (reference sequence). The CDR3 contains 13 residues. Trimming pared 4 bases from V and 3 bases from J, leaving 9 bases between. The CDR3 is CASSFRQEETQYF. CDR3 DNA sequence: TGTGCCAGCAGTTTCCGACAGGAAGAGACCCAGTACTTC.

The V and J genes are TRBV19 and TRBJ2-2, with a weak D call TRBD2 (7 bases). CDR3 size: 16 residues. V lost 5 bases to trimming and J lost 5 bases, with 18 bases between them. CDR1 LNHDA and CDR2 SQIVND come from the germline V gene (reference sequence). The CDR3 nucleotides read TGTGCCAGTAGTCCATCCAGGGGAGGGGATACCGGGGAGCTGTTTTTT. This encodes CASSPSRGGDTGELFF.

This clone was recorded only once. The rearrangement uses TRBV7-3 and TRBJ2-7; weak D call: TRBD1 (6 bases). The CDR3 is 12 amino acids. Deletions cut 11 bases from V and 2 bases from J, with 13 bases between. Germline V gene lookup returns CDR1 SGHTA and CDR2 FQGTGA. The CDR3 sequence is CAGGHPPYEQYF. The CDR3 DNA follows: TGTGCCGGGGGACACCCACCCTACGAGCAGTACTTC.

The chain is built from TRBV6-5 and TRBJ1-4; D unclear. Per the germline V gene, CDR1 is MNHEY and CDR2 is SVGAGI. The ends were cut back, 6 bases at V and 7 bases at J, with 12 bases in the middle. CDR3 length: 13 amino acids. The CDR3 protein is CASRNSGSEKLFF. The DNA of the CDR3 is TGTGCCAGCAGGAACTCGGGGAGTGAAAAACTGTTTTTT.

CDR3 nucleotide sequence: TGCAGCGTCGGGAGCGTAATTAGCACAGATACGCAGTATTTT. Translated: CSVGSVISTDTQYF. The chain uses TRBV29-1 and TRBJ2-3; D might be TRBD2 (6 bases). V shed 6 bases and J shed 0 bases, with 13 bases lying between them. Germline V gene lookup returns CDR1 SQVTM and CDR2 ANQGSEA. The CDR3 covers 14 residues.

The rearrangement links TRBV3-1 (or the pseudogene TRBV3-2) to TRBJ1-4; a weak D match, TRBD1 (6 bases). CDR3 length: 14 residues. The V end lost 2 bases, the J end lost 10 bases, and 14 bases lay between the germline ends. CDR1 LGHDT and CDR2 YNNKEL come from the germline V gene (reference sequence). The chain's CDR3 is CASSQTTGWVKLFF. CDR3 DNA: TGTGCCAGCAGCCAAACAACAGGGTGGGTAAAACTGTTTTTT.

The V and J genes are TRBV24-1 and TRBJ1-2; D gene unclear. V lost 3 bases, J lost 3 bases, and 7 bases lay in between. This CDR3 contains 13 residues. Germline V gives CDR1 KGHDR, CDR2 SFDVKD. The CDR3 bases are TGTGCCACCAGTGATGCGGGAGACTATGGCTACACCTTC. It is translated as CATSDAGDYGYTF.

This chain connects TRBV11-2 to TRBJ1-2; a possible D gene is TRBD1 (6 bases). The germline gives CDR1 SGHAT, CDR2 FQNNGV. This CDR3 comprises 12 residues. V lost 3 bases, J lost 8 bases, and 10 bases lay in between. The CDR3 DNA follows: TGTGCCAGCAGCTTGCGCAGGGGCGGCTACACCTTC. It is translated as CASSLRRGGYTF.

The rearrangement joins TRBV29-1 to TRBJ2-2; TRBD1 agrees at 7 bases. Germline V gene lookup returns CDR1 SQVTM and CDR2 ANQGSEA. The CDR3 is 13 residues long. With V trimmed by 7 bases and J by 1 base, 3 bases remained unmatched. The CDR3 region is CSATGQNTGELFF. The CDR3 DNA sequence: TGCAGCGCGACAGGGCAGAACACCGGGGAGCTGTTTTTT.

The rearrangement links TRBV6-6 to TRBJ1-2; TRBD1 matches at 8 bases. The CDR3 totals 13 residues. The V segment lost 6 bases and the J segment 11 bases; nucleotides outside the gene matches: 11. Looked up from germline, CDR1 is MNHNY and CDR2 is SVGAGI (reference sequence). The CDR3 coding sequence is TGTGCCAGCAGCCAGGGACAGGCGCGGAGATACACCTTC. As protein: CASSQGQARRYTF.

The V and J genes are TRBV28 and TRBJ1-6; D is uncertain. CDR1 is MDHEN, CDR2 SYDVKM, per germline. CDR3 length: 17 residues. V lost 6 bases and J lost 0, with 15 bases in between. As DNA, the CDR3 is TGTGCCAGCAGGACCGGTCGTTATAGCTCCTATAATTCACCCCTCCACTTT. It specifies CASRTGRYSSYNSPLHF.

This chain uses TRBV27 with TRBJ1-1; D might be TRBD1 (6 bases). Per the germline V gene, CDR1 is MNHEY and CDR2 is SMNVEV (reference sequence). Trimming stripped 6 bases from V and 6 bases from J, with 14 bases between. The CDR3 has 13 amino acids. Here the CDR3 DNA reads TGTGCCAGCAGCCTTACCAGGGGCGCTGAAGCTTTCTTT. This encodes CASSLTRGAEAFF.

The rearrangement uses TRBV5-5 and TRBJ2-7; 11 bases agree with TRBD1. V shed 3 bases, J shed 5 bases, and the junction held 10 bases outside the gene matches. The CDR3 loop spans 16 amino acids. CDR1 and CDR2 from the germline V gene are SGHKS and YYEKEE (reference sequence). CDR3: CASSWTGGAPGDEQYF. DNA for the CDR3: TGTGCCAGCAGCTGGACAGGGGGCGCCCCAGGGGACGAGCAGTACTTC.

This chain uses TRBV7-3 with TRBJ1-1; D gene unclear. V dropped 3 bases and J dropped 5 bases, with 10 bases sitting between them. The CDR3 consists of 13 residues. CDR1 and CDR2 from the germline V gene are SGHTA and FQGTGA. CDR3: CASSLTGKTEAFF. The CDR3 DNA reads TGTGCCAGCAGCTTGACCGGGAAAACTGAAGCTTTCTTT.

CDR3 sequence (DNA): TGTGCCAGCAGTTTGGGGGCGGAGGGGGTGTCTGGCTACACCTTC. The encoded protein is CASSLGAEGVSGYTF. This chain joins TRBV27 and TRBJ1-2; D may be TRBD1 (6 bases). Trimming left V 3 bases short and J 7 bases short, with 18 bases between. This CDR3 region has 15 residues. CDR1 MNHEY and CDR2 SMNVEV come from the germline V gene (reference sequence).

The CDR3 sequence: CASRLDNQPQHF. CDR3 in DNA: TGTGCCAGCAGACTAGACAATCAGCCCCAGCATTTT. The chain uses TRBV12-3 or TRBV12-4 and TRBJ1-5, with no clear D. The CDR3 covers 12 residues. With 6 bases removed from V and 3 bases from J, the gap between germline ends came to 6 bases.

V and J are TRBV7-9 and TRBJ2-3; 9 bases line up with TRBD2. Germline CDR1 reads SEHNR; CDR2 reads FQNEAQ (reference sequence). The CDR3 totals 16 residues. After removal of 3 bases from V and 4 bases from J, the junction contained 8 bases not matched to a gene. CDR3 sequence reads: CASSFPLAGRPDTQYF. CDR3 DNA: TGTGCCAGCAGCTTCCCGCTAGCGGGAAGACCAGATACGCAGTATTTT.

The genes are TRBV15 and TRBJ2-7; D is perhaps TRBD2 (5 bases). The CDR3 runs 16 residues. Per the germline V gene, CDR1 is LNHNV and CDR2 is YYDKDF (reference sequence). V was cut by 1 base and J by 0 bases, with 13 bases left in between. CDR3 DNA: TGTGCCACCAGCAGAGTGGAGTTTGGGAGCTCCTACGAGCAGTACTTC. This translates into CATSRVEFGSSYEQYF.